A selection of T cell receptor beta chains follows, all from one sample in a study of cytomegalovirus exposure and HLA in healthy donors. This table comes from immunoSEQ multiplex PCR, and its TCRdb copy is limited to in-frame clones, with some not included. The sample has just over 200,000 clones; approximately 70% are singletons. What was sequenced was PBMCs. Receptor source: a man between 35 and 55 years old in good health and CMV-seropositive. The CDR3 runs from the conserved cysteine through the conserved F or W. Fields, in order: J gene, V gene, CDR3 protein.

TRBJ2-3 TRBV4-1 CASSPTGDNRDTQYF
TRBJ2-7 TRBV5-4 CATQDGGAPYEQYF
TRBJ1-1 TRBV5-1 CASSLVDRNTEAFF
. TRBV5-4 CASSFGTGPEQYF
TRBJ2-1 TRBV9 CASSAGTSGGYFGTYNEQFF
TRBJ2-7 TRBV5-1 CASSLQGVSHEQYF
TRBJ1-1 TRBV6-5 CASSNPGQLNTEAFF
TRBJ2-7 TRBV28 CASSPPLQGFLFEQYF
TRBJ1-2 TRBV19 CASSRTRGSTSGYTF
TRBJ1-2 TRBV10-3 CAISDGTEGDYGYTF
TRBJ1-2 TRBV6-5 CASSYDSNYGYTF
TRBJ2-2 TRBV29-1 CSVPTPGTGELFF
TRBJ2-6 TRBV9 CASSVATGSTGANVLTF
TRBJ1-3 TRBV2 CASSSQGGSGNTIYF
TRBJ2-1 TRBV4-3 CASSRGLLDHYNEQFF
TRBJ2-7 TRBV27 CASSTKGGALSSYEQYF